This record looks at one T cell receptor (beta chain) sequence and its context. It has no known antigen specificity. There are no base qualities to consult, and no much larger clone falls within one base. The approximately 41 donors, aged roughly 6 to 100 years, were systemically healthy Caucasian individuals from Russia. Each donor gave 9.5 to 10 milliliters of peripheral blood, drawn into EDTA-treated Vacutainer tubes. Ficoll-Paque density-gradient centrifugation was used to isolate PBMCs, with at least 6 million obtained per sample. Trizol reagent was used to extract total RNA from the PBMCs, yielding at least 5 micrograms per sample. Naive CD45RAhigh/CD27high T cell percentages were measured by flow cytometry on a PBMC aliquot from every donor. The entry originates in a study of blood T cells in healthy people across ages (dated by TCRdb to between 2015 and 2016). Background on the whole study: In model experiments, template switching captured about one uniquely barcoded TCR beta cDNA molecule for every two T cells. Age-related changes in TCR beta repertoire diversity were measured in the study by deep sequencing normalized with unique cDNA molecular identifiers. The donors were split into four age groups: young (average 16 years), middle-aged (roughly 42), aged (around 67) and long-lived (82). To avoid experimental bias, donors of different ages were randomly spread across the sequencing lanes. For two donors (one aged 18 to 29 and one aged 80 or older), the study analyzed two additional independent replicas of 1 million unique cDNA reads from the same blood draw.

Receptors were amplified or captured by 5' RACE. Sequenced on an Illumina HiSeq 2500. A second PCR of roughly 7 to 11 cycles was performed with a sample-barcoded 5' primer and a J-beta primer mix. A unique molecular identifier was introduced onto each TCR beta cDNA molecule by a template-switch 5' adaptor carrying 12 random nucleotides. Each sample yielded at least 3 million CDR3-containing paired-end reads. First-strand cDNA synthesis was performed from all RNA using the Mint cDNA synthesis kit, with priming by a TRBC-specific oligonucleotide. All cDNA was treated with uracil-DNA glycosylase and then went through a first 18-cycle PCR with the universal primers M1SS and BC2_uni_R. The original pipeline was this. For normalization, 1 million high-quality reads were randomly selected from each sample, with every read carrying a distinct molecular identifier. Reads sharing molecular identifiers were discarded rather than binned into consensus sequences. MiTCR, with a Q25 quality threshold and the strictest error-elimination algorithm, was used for CDR3 identification, clonotype clustering and error correction. Lower-bound total TCR beta diversity was estimated with a nonparametric unseen species model using Euler transformation. TCRdb passed the public sequencing reads through fastp at Q25 and MiXCR, retaining productive beta sequences. Each entry is one CDR3 protein sequence, shown with its most common DNA and genes. The authors' filters were not applied to this entry. The sample table shows 1.5 million to 2 million distinct CDR3 sequences, and approximately 50% are seen once. Jointly, the top ten make up approximately 2.1% of the sample.

The germline V gene yields MNHEY for CDR1 and SVGAGI for CDR2. V is pared back by 5 bases and J by 3 bases, with 14 bases lying between the germline termini. There are 15 amino acids in the CDR3, from cysteine to phenylalanine inclusive. Only the CDR3 portion is preserved as DNA: 45 bases, with reading frame beginning at the first base. Beyond this particular receptor, the publication reports: Because donor CMV infection status was unknown, age-related changes in expanded clonotypes were potentially confounded. As age increased, observed TCR beta diversity per million T cells dropped in a roughly linear way, and a significant reduction was already evident by age 40. Estimates of total diversity from one million sequenced T cells were regarded as lower bounds and underestimates. Since profiling was done on bulk unsorted PBMCs, naive and antigen-experienced compartments could not be conclusively compared. The percentage of naive T cells measured by flow cytometry correlated strongly with observed TCR beta diversity. Compared with the aged group, the long-lived group had more naive CD4+ T cells, fewer expanded clones and increased TCR diversity, a pattern suggesting age selection.

The receptor comes from a woman aged 40-49 years in good health. Specimen: blood. Recombination joined TRBV6-5 with TRBJ2-4; TRBD1 is a weak D gene call, 5 bases matching. The bases are TGTGCCAGCAGTGCCGCAGGGTTGGGCAAAAACATTCAGTACTTC. Protein translation: CASSAAGLGKNIQYF.